What follows are 24 T cell receptor beta chains derived from one specimen sequenced in a study of shared clonotypes between healthy human individuals (dated by TCRdb to between 2020 and 2021). Libraries were constructed by the immunoSEQ multiplex PCR assay. TCRdb's version of the immuneACCESS table is confined to in-frame rearrangements and falls short of the full clone set. An unresolved V gene accounts for under half of the shortfall where checked; the remainder is of unknown origin. A total of 900,000 to 1,200,000 clones appear in this sample, around 78% of them only once. 0.5% to 0.65% of the sample is taken by the ten largest. Specimen: memory CD4+ T cells from PBMCs. Per the publication, the cell subset or site label means: CD45RA-negative fraction. These receptors all come from a man aged 18 to 29 in good health. Some clones in this sample may be carry-over from other donors' samples.

The chain links TRBV6-5 to TRBJ1-1; no clear D. CDR1 MNHEY and CDR2 SVGAGI come from the germline V gene. Trimming removed 7 bases at V and 3 bases at J, with 6 bases between. The CDR3 is 11 residues long. The chain's CDR3 is CASNTHTEAFF. DNA of the CDR3: TGTGCCAGCAATACACACACTGAAGCTTTCTTT.

This sequence joins TRBV7-8 and TRBJ2-1; TRBD1 matches at 7 bases. The CDR3 length is 16 residues. From germline, CDR1 is SGHVS and CDR2 FQNEAQ. V was pared by 4 bases and J by 4 bases, with 10 bases of the junction left unmatched. Written as DNA, the CDR3 is TGTGCCAGCAGCTGGAGAGGGACAGCAACTTACAATGAGCAGTTCTTC. Translated: CASSWRGTATYNEQFF. Together with reference TRBV7-8 and TRBJ2-1, the CDR3 gives the full variable domain: GAGVSQSPRYKVAKRGQDVALRCDPISGHVSLFWYQQALGQGPEFLTYFQNEAQLDKSGLPSDRFFAERPEGSVSTLKIQRTQQEDSAVYLCASSWRGTATYNEQFFGPGTRLTVL.

DNA of the CDR3: TGTGCCAGCAGCGTAGTTAGCGGCTCGGGTACGCAGTATTTT. It encodes CASSVVSGSGTQYF. This rearrangement joins TRBV9 to TRBJ2-3; TRBD2 might be the D (6 bases). Germline V CDR1 and CDR2: SGDLS, YYNGEE. Trimming shortened V by 0 bases and J by 8 bases, and 13 bases separated the two germline ends. The length of the CDR3 is 14 residues.

The chain couples TRBV5-1 to TRBJ1-5; no clear D. CDR3 length equals 13 residues. From germline, CDR1 is SGHRS and CDR2 YFSETQ. Trimming stripped 8 bases from V and 9 bases from J, with 18 bases between. CDR3 region: CASAPQPLLPQHF. The CDR3 DNA reads TGCGCCAGTGCACCCCAACCACTTTTGCCCCAGCATTTT.

The CDR3 bases are TGTGCCAGCAGCGTTGAGGGTGGGGAAGGGACCCAGCATTTT. It codes for CASSVEGGEGTQHF. The rearrangement joins TRBV9 to TRBJ1-5; D is uncertain. Trimming pared 2 bases from V and 11 bases from J, leaving 17 bases between. The CDR3 has 14 residues. Germline V lookup: CDR1 SGDLS, CDR2 YYNGEE.

The CDR3 region is CSVGTSEKLFF. Here the CDR3 DNA reads TGCAGCGTAGGGACCTCTGAAAAACTGTTTTTT. The gene calls are TRBV29-1 and TRBJ1-4; possibly TRBD1 for D (5 bases). This CDR3 spans 11 amino acids. CDR1 is SQVTM, CDR2 ANQGSEA, per germline. V gave up 6 bases and J gave up 7 bases, with 9 bases separating them.

This chain connects TRBV10-3 to TRBJ2-1; TRBD2 matches at 10 bases. Germline assignment: CDR1 ENHRY and CDR2 SYGVKD. J was trimmed by 4 bases and V by 5 bases; bases with no gene match: 2. This CDR3 region has 14 residues. CDR3 coding DNA: TGTGCCATCAGTAAGCGGGAGGGGTACAATGAGCAGTTCTTC. Encoded protein: CAISKREGYNEQFF.

On this clone itself: One base separates it from a far larger clone, so it is likely a read error. CDR3 in DNA: TGTGCCAGCAGCTTTGCTTGGACAGGGGTTACTAATGAAAAACTGCTTTTT. It is translated as CASSFAWTGVTNEKLLF. This chain connects TRBV7-9 to TRBJ1-4, with 9 bases lining up with TRBD1. Looked up from germline, CDR1 is SEHNR and CDR2 is FQNEAQ (reference sequence). This CDR3 is 17 amino acids long.

This clone was recorded once. This chain uses TRBV7-9 with TRBJ2-1; D is undetermined. This CDR3 has 14 amino acids. V lost 0 bases and J 6 bases, leaving 9 bases between the germline ends. The germline V gene has CDR1 SEHNR and CDR2 FQNEAQ (reference sequence). The CDR3 loop is CASSLALSSNEQFF. In DNA form, the CDR3 reads TGTGCCAGCAGCTTAGCGCTAAGTAGCAATGAGCAGTTCTTC.

J is TRBJ1-2 and V is TRBV28; possible D gene TRBD1, 6 bases. Looked up from germline, CDR1 is MDHEN and CDR2 is SYDVKM. CDR3 length equals 15 residues. Trimming pared 7 bases from V and 7 bases from J, leaving 22 bases between. CDR3 amino acids: CASNNPQGRGGGYTF. DNA of the CDR3: TGTGCCAGCAATAACCCACAGGGCAGGGGCGGTGGCTACACCTTC.

This clone has only one observation. Distinct nucleotide sequences in the sample also encode this CDR3. The genes are TRBV5-1 and TRBJ2-7, with 11 bases that match TRBD1. The V gene's germline CDR1 is SGHRS and CDR2 YFSETQ. The CDR3 has 14 amino acids. Losses at the gene ends were 3 bases for V and 4 bases for J; bases not matched to a gene: 3. CDR3 amino acids: CASSSGTGGYEQYF. The CDR3 nucleotides are TGCGCCAGCAGCTCAGGGACAGGGGGTTACGAGCAGTACTTC.

J is TRBJ2-3 and V is TRBV30, with D possibly matching TRBD1 (5 bases). CDR1 is GTSNPN, CDR2 SVGIG, per germline (reference sequence). The germline V and J ends were trimmed by 0 bases and 1 base, with 8 bases remaining between them. The CDR3 is 14 amino acids. DNA for the CDR3: TGTGCCTGGAGTGTACCCAGGGGCACAGATACGCAGTATTTT. Encoded protein: CAWSVPRGTDTQYF.

The CDR3 sequence is CATSREGTGYTGELFF. The CDR3 coding sequence is TGTGCCACCAGCAGAGAAGGGACAGGCTACACCGGGGAGCTGTTTTTT. This chain links TRBV15 with TRBJ2-2, with 8 bases that match TRBD1. The germline V gene has CDR1 LNHNV and CDR2 YYDKDF (reference sequence). CDR3 size: 16 residues. V was clipped by 0 bases and J by 3 bases; unmatched bases: 3.

This clone was observed a single time. This chain uses TRBV11-1 with TRBJ1-3; D might be TRBD1 (5 bases). There are 14 residues in the CDR3. CDR1 is SGHAT and CDR2 is FQDESV in the germline V gene (reference sequence). V shed 8 bases and J shed 7 bases, with 18 bases lying between them. The CDR3 DNA sequence: TGTGCCAGCTCAGCGGGACTTGACCGGAACACCATATATTTT. It translates to CASSAGLDRNTIYF.

The V call is TRBV7-9, the J call TRBJ2-7; possible D gene TRBD1, 5 bases. V lost 6 bases, J lost 0 bases, and 12 bases lay in between. The germline V gene encodes CDR1 SEHNR and CDR2 FQNEAQ (reference sequence). The CDR3 runs to 14 residues. Here the CDR3 DNA reads TGTGCCAGCAGGCCCAGGGTGGACTCCTACGAGCAGTACTTC. Translating gives CASRPRVDSYEQYF.

The V call is TRBV9, the J call TRBJ1-2; a weak D match, TRBD1 (6 bases). The CDR3 contains 14 residues. Looked up from germline, CDR1 is SGDLS and CDR2 is YYNGEE. V shed 2 bases and J shed 8 bases, with 16 bases lying between them. CDR3: CASSVGEGGYGYTF. CDR3 in DNA: TGTGCCAGCAGCGTCGGGGAGGGGGGCTACGGCTACACCTTC.

This clone appeared a few times. This chain links TRBV7-3 with TRBJ2-1; TRBD2 aligns across 7 bases. CDR3 size: 14 residues. V shed 1 base and J 9 bases; nucleotides not matched to a gene: 6. Germline loops: CDR1 SGHTA, CDR2 FQGTGA. Here the CDR3 DNA reads TGTGCCAGCAGCTTAATGCGGGAGAGTACTGAGCAGTTCTTC. Residues: CASSLMRESTEQFF. The full variable domain, in which reference TRBV7-3 and TRBJ2-1 provide the parts outside the CDR3, is GAGVSQTPSNKVTEKGKYVELRCDPISGHTALYWYRQSLGQGPEFLIYFQGTGAADDSGLPNDRFFAVRPEGSVSTLKIQRTERGDSAVYLCASSLMRESTEQFFGPGTRLTVL.

The chain uses TRBV18 and TRBJ2-7, with 7 bases that match TRBD1. The V and J ends lost 2 bases and 3 bases, in that order; junction bases with no gene match: 10. Germline assignment: CDR1 KGHSH and CDR2 LQKENI. CDR3 length: 16 amino acids. CDR3 region: CASSPSSGTALYEQYF. The CDR3 nucleotides are TGTGCCAGCTCACCATCCTCCGGGACAGCCCTCTACGAGCAGTACTTC.

For the CDR3, the DNA is TGTGCCAGCAGCCGCGTGCGGGGGAGCTCCTACAATGAGCAGTTCTTC. Protein product: CASSRVRGSSYNEQFF. The rearrangement uses TRBV4-2 and TRBJ2-1; 7 nucleotides agree with TRBD2. Germline trimming cut 4 bases from V and 0 bases from J; bases unmatched to any gene: 6. CDR1 LGHNA and CDR2 YNFKEQ come from the germline V gene. The CDR3 is 16 residues long.

In its sample, this clone was seen a few times. The chain is built from TRBV11-2 and TRBJ2-7; TRBD2 agrees at 10 bases. The length of the CDR3 is 16 residues. Germline V CDR1 and CDR2: SGHAT, FQNNGV. With V trimmed by 0 bases and J by 6 bases, 8 bases remained unmatched. The CDR3 loop is CASSLDMASGRSEQYF. CDR3 DNA: TGTGCCAGCAGCTTAGATATGGCTAGCGGGAGATCCGAGCAGTACTTC.

This clone has a handful of counts. The chain combines TRBV28 with TRBJ1-1; D unresolved. This CDR3 spans 12 amino acids. V lost 7 bases and J lost 2, with 8 bases in between. CDR1 MDHEN and CDR2 SYDVKM come from the germline V gene. In DNA form, the CDR3 reads TGTGCCAGCATAACGGGAAACACTGAAGCTTTCTTT. Encoded protein: CASITGNTEAFF. Looking up the rest from reference TRBV28 and TRBJ1-1 gives the full variable domain: DVKVTQSSRYLVKRTGEKVFLECVQDMDHENMFWYRQDPGLGLRLIYFSYDVKMKEKGDIPEGYSVSREKKERFSLILESASTNQTSMYLCASITGNTEAFFGQGTRLTVV.

This chain connects TRBV28 to TRBJ1-1; 9 bases align to TRBD1. Per germline, CDR1 MDHEN and CDR2 SYDVKM. This CDR3 has 16 residues. Trimming took 10 bases from V and 2 from J; bases not matched to a gene: 14. This CDR3 reads CATYHLPGQGNTEAFF. The CDR3, as DNA: TGTGCCACCTACCATTTACCGGGACAGGGAAACACTGAAGCTTTCTTT.

This sequence joins TRBV19 and TRBJ2-5; TRBD2 might be the D (5 bases). The CDR3 has 14 residues. V lost 8 bases to trimming and J lost 5 bases, with 18 bases between them. Germline lookup yields CDR1 LNHDA and CDR2 SQIVND (reference sequence). CDR3 residues: CASATLGVQETQYF. The CDR3 DNA reads TGTGCCAGTGCTACTCTCGGGGTTCAGGAGACCCAGTACTTC.

This clone was detected only once. CDR3 nucleotides: TGTGCCAGCAGCTTGGTGAGGGTGCGCAATCAGCCCCAGCATTTT. This translates into CASSLVRVRNQPQHF. The chain employs TRBV5-6 and TRBJ1-5; no clear D. Trimming removed 0 bases from V and 2 bases from J, with 9 bases in between. CDR1 SGHDT and CDR2 YYEEEE come from the germline V gene. The CDR3 consists of 15 residues.